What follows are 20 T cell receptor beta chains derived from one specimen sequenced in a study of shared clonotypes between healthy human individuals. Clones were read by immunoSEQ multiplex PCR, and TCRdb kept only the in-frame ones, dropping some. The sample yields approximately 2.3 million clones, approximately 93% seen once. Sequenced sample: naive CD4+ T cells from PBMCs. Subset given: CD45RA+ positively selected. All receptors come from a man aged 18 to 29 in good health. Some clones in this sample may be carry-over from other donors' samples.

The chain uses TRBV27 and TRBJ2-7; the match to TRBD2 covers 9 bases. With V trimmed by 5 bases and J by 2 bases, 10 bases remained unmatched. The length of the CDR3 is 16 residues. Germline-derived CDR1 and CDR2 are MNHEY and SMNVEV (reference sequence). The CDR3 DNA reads TGTGCCAGCAGTCCATCTAGCGGGGCTAGACCCTACGAGCAGTACTTC. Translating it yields CASSPSSGARPYEQYF.

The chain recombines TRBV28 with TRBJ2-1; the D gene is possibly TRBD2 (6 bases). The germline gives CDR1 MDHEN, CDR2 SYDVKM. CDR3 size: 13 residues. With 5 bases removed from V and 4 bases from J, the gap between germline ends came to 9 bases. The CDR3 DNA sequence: TGTGCCAGCAGTGCGGGGCCTTACAATGAGCAGTTCTTC. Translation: CASSAGPYNEQFF.

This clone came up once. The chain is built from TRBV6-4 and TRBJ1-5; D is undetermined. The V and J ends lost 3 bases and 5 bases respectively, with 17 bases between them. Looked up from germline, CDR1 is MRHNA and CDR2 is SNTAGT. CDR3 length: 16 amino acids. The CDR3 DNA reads TGTGCCAGCAGTGATCGCCTGTCCCACACTCATCAGCCCCAGCATTTT. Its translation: CASSDRLSHTHQPQHF.

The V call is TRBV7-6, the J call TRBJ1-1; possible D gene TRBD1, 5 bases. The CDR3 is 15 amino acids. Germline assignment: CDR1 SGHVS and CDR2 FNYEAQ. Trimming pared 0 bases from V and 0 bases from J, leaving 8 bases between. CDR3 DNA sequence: TGTGCCAGCAGCTTAGCGCAGGGCATGAACACTGAAGCTTTCTTT. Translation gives CASSLAQGMNTEAFF.

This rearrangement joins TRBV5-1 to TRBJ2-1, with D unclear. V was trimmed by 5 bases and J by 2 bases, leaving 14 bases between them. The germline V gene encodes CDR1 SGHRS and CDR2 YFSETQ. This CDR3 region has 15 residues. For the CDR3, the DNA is TGCGCCAGCAGGTCTGAGACTGGGGCCTACAATGAGCAGTTCTTC. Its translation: CASRSETGAYNEQFF.

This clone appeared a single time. The chain's CDR3 is CASRSSGGNIQYF. CDR3 bases: TGTGCCAGCAGATCCTCGGGCGGGAACATTCAGTACTTC. The chain has TRBV28 and TRBJ2-4, with a tentative D call TRBD2 (5 bases). From germline, CDR1 is MDHEN and CDR2 SYDVKM. Trimming stripped 6 bases from V and 7 bases from J, with 13 bases between. This CDR3 is 13 amino acids long.

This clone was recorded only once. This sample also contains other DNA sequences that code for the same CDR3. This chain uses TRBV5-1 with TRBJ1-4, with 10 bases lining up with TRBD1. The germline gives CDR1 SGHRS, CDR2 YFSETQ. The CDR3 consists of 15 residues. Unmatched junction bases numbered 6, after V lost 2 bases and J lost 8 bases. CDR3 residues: CASSLSGTGDEKLFF. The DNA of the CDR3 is TGCGCCAGCAGCTTATCCGGGACAGGGGACGAAAAACTGTTTTTT.

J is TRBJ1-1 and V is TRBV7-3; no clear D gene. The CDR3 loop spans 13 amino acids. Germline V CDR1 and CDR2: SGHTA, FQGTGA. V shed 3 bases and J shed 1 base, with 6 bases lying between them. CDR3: CASSFFRNTEAFF. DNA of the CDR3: TGTGCCAGCAGCTTCTTTCGGAACACTGAAGCTTTCTTT. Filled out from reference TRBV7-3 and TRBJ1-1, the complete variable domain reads GAGVSQTPSNKVTEKGKYVELRCDPISGHTALYWYRQSLGQGPEFLIYFQGTGAADDSGLPNDRFFAVRPEGSVSTLKIQRTERGDSAVYLCASSFFRNTEAFFGQGTRLTVV.

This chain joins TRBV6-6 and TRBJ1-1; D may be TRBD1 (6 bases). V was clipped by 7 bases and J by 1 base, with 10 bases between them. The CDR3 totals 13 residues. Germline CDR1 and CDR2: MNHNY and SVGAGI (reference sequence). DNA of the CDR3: TGTGCCAGCACCGACAGGCCGAACACTGAAGCTTTCTTT. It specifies CASTDRPNTEAFF.

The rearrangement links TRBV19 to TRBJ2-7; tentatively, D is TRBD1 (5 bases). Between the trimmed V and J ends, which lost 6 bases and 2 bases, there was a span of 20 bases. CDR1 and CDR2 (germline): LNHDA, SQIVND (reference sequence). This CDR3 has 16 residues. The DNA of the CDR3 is TGTGCCAGTAGCCCTACAGGCGGCTGGGATCCCTACGAGCAGTACTTC. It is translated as CASSPTGGWDPYEQYF.

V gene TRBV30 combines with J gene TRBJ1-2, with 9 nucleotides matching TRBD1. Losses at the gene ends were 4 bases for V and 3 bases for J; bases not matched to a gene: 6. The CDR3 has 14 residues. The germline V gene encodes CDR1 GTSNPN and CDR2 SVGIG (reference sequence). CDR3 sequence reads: CAWNPDRGYYGYTF. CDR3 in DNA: TGTGCCTGGAATCCTGACAGGGGGTACTATGGCTACACCTTC.

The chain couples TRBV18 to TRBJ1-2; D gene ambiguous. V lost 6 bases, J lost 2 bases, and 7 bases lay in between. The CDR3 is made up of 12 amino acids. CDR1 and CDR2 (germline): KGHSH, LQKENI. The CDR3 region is CASSGGNYGYTF. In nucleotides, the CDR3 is TGTGCCAGCTCGGGAGGCAACTATGGCTACACCTTC. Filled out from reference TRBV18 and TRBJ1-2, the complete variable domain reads NAGVMQNPRHLVRRRGQEARLRCSPMKGHSHVYWYRQLPEEGLKFMVYLQKENIIDESGMPKERFSAEFPKEGPSILRIQQVVRGDSAAYFCASSGGNYGYTFGSGTRLTVV.

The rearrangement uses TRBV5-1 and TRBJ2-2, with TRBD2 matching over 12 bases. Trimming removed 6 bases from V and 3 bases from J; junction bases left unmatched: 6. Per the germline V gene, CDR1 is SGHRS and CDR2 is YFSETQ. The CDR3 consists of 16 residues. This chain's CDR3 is CASMTSGRGHTGELFF. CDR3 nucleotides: TGCGCCAGCATGACTAGCGGGAGAGGCCACACCGGGGAGCTGTTTTTT.

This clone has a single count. CDR3: CASSPPGASGTGLYTGELFF. CDR3 DNA sequence: TGTGCCAGCTCACCACCGGGGGCCTCCGGGACAGGGTTGTACACCGGGGAGCTGTTTTTT. The rearrangement joins TRBV18 to TRBJ2-2; 9 bases align to TRBD1. From germline, CDR1 is KGHSH and CDR2 LQKENI. This CDR3 is 20 amino acids long. V dropped 0 bases and J dropped 3; count of bases not matched to a gene: 14.

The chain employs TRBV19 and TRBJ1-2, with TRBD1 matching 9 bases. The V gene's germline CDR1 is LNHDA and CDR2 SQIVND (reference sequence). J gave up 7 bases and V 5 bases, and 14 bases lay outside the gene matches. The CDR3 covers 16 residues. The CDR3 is CASSGTGFPPAPGYTF. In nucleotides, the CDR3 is TGTGCCAGTAGTGGGACAGGGTTTCCTCCCGCCCCTGGCTACACCTTC.

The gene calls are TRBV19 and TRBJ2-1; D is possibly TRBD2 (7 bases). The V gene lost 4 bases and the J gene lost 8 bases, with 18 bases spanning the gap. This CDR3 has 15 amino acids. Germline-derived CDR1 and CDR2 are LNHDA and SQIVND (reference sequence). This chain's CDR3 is CASSTPWGGADEQFF. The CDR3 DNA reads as TGTGCCAGTAGTACCCCCTGGGGGGGGGCCGATGAGCAGTTCTTC.

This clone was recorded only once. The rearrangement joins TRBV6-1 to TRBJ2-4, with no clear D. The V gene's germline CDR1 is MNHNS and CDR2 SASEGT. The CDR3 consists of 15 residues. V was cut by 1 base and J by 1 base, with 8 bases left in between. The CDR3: CASSEEQWAKNIQYF. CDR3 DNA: TGTGCCAGCAGTGAAGAACAGTGGGCCAAAAACATTCAGTACTTC.

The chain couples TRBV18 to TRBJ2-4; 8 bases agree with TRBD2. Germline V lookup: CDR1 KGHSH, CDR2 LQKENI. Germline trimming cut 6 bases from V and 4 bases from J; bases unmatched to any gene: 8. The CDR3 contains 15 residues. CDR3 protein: CASSPPGGVKNIQYF. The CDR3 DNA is TGTGCCAGCTCTCCCCCGGGGGGGGTGAAAAACATTCAGTACTTC. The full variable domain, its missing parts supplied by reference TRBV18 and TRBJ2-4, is NAGVMQNPRHLVRRRGQEARLRCSPMKGHSHVYWYRQLPEEGLKFMVYLQKENIIDESGMPKERFSAEFPKEGPSILRIQQVVRGDSAAYFCASSPPGGVKNIQYFGAGTRLSVL.

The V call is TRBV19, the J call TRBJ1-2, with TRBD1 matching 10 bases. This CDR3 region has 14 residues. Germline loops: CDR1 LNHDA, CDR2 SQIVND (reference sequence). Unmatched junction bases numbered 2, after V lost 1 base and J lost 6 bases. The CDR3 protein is CASSIADRGNGYTF. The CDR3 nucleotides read TGTGCCAGTAGTATAGCGGACAGGGGGAATGGCTACACCTTC.

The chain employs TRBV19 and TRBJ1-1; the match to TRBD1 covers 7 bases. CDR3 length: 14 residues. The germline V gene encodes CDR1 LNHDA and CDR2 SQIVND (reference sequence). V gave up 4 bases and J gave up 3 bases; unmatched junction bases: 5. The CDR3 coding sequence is TGTGCCAGTAGTAACAGGGGTGGGGACACTGAAGCTTTCTTT. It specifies CASSNRGGDTEAFF.